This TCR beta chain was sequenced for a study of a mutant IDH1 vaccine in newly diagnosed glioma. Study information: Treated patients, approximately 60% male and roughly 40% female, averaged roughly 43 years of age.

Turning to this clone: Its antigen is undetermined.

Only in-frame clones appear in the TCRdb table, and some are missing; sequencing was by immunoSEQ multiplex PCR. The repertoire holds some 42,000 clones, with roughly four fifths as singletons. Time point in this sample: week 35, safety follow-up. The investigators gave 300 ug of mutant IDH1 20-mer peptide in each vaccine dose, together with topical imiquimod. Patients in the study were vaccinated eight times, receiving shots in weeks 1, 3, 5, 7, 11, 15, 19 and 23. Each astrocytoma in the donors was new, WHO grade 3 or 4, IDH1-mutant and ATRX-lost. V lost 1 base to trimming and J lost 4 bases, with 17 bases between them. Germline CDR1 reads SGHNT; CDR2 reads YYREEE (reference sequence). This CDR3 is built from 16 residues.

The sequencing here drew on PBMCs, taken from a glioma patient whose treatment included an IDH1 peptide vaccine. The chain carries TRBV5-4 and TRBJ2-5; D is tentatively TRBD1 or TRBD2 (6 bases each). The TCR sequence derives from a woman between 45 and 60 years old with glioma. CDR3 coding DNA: TGTGCCAGCAGCTTGCCGGGGGCAGGGCGGAGAGAGACCCAGTACTTC. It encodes CASSLPGAGRRETQYF.